This T cell receptor beta chain was identified during a study of PD-1 blockade in mismatch repair-deficient tumors. Background on the study: Patients had approximately 13 mismatch repair-deficient cancer types, all previously treated and progressing.

Every patient had mismatch repair deficiency by PCR or immunohistochemistry. Three pembrolizumab responders had their TCRs sequenced. On this clone: No antigen is known for it.

Assay used: immunoSEQ multiplex PCR; TCRdb lists only in-frame clones, some missing. The sample includes 90,000 to 130,000 clones, about 83% of them seen just once. Points from the study as a whole: Tumor-resident clones, often absent from pretreatment blood, expanded after pembrolizumab and then contracted.

This sample comprised peripheral blood, obtained approximately 64 weeks after starting pembrolizumab. The clonotype comes from an adult with mismatch repair-deficient cancer.

The CDR3 DNA reads TGTGCCAGCAGCTTGTCGGGAGGTACTGAAGCTTTCTTT. It codes for CASSLSGGTEAFF. The chain is built from TRBV28 and TRBJ1-1, with no clear D. The CDR3 runs to 13 residues. V was clipped by 6 bases and J by 5 bases, with 13 bases between them. CDR1 MDHEN and CDR2 SYDVKM come from the germline V gene.